This TCR beta chain originates from a study of T cell responses to AZD1222 COVID-19 vaccine. Findings and limits, study-wide: Spike-specific TCR breadth rose after two AZD1222 doses, and depth rose as well. The CD4 TCRs associated with vaccination extended across spike and predominated at 160-218 and 743-854. Donor demographics were predominantly white British with a female majority; clonal diversity may be underestimated.

Profiled with immunoSEQ multiplex PCR; TCRdb holds only in-frame clones, not every one. The sample gives about 150,000 clones, roughly 89% of which show up once; approximately 1% is in the top ten. Turning to this clone: Its target is not known.

CDR3 length: 15 amino acids. The J segment lost 3 bases and the V segment lost 2 bases, leaving 4 bases of the junction unmatched. CDR1 is KGHSH and CDR2 is LQKENI in the germline V gene. The source is an adult who received the AZD1222 COVID-19 vaccine. J is TRBJ1-2 and V is TRBV18; 9 nucleotides align to TRBD1. The source material was peripheral blood, sampled 28 days after the second AZD1222 dose. DNA of the CDR3: TGTGCCAGCTCACCAGGGACAGGGATTGACTATGGCTACACCTTC. Encoded protein: CASSPGTGIDYGYTF.